This T cell receptor (beta chain) was sequenced for a study of CD8 T cells in Susac syndrome. RNA was extracted with the RNeasy kit, and a quantity of about 0.45 to 1 ug was reverse transcribed using random hexamers. A multiplex approach, immunoSEQ multiplex PCR, amplified TCR beta CDR3 across 54 Vbeta and 13 Jbeta. TCRdb re-derived calls from the immunoSEQ multiplex PCR reads in MiXCR, one entry per CDR3 protein. The sample includes under 200,000 distinct CDR3 sequences, around 93% of them seen just once. A remark on this clonotype: Its antigen is unidentified.

Study results and caveats: The study conceded that its TCR sequencing and HLA analysis involved relatively few individuals.

Sequencing targeted TCR beta in T cells from blood (CD8+ and CD4+). After removal of 5 bases from V and 2 bases from J, the junction contained 2 bases not matched to a gene. The germline gives CDR1 LGHDT, CDR2 YNNKEL (reference sequence). The CDR3 has 13 amino acids. The genes are TRBV3-1 and TRBJ1-1; 7 positions agree with TRBD1. Sequencing input: CD4+ T cells from PBMCs. This TCR was recovered from a human donor in good health. The CDR3 is CASSWDSNTEAFF. The CDR3 DNA is TGTGCCAGCAGCTGGGACAGCAACACTGAAGCTTTCTTT.